This TCR beta chain was documented in a study of T cell changes during pregnancy in multiple sclerosis. Measured with immunoSEQ multiplex PCR; TCRdb has only the in-frame clones, and not every one. The sample includes approximately 44,000 clones, approximately 90% of them seen just once. This CDR3 contains 16 residues. The V gene end was trimmed by 0 bases and the J gene end by 7 bases; junction bases not matched to a gene: 8. Germline CDR1 reads LGHNA; CDR2 reads YSLEER. The TCR comes from a female donor with multiple sclerosis, enrolled in a pregnancy study. The sequences come from CD8+ T cells from peripheral blood mononuclear cells, collected in the third trimester of pregnancy. V gene TRBV4-3 combines with J gene TRBJ2-1; TRBD2 aligns across 8 bases. The DNA for the CDR3 is TGCGCCAGCAGCCAAGATTCCAGCGGGGGTGCTAATGAGCAGTTCTTC. Protein: CASSQDSSGGANEQFF.